This TCR beta chain was found in a study of T cell repertoires in cytomegalovirus infection. Study-level information: CMV infection plus the matching HLA type was flagged by public TCR beta signatures.

The CDR3 contains 14 residues. Trimming took 2 bases from V and 4 from J, leaving 9 bases between them. CDR1 and CDR2 from the germline V gene are MNHEY and SVGAGI. With regard to this clonotype: Its antigen is unknown.

MiXCR was run by TCRdb on the reads, yielding one entry per CDR3 protein. The data contain about 770,000 distinct CDR3 sequences, about 29% of them seen just once; the ten biggest clones take up around 13%. Study-wide results and limits: CMV-specific HLA-C-restricted TCR beta clonotypes dominated the ex vivo response.

The receptor was isolated from a human donor in good health (CMV status not recorded). Some clones in this sample may be carry-over from other donors' samples. This sample comprised cultured CD8+ T cells from PBMCs, obtained from culture after CMV antigen stimulation. The rearrangement joins TRBV6-5 to TRBJ1-3; no clear D. The CDR3 spells CASSYMGYGNTIYF. CDR3 coding DNA: TGTGCCAGCAGTTACATGGGGTACGGAAACACCATATATTTT.